This T cell receptor (beta chain) was retrieved from a study of T cells in tuberculosis. Sequencing of TCR-alpha and TCR-beta chains was unpaired. Here immunoSEQ multiplex PCR was the method, and the copy in TCRdb shows in-frame clones only, minus some. The sample holds 80,000 to 90,000 clones, roughly 90% seen once. Sorting used thawed, overnight-rested PBMC stained with anti-CD3, a viability dye and GMM-loaded CD1B tetramer. The CD1B tetramers carried C32 glucose monomycolate purified from Rhodococcus equi. From each donor, some 100,000 tetramer-negative cells were sorted. CDR3 length equals 11 residues. The ends lost 8 bases at V and 7 bases at J; junction bases unmatched: 5. CDR1 is LNHDA, CDR2 SQIVND, per germline (reference sequence).

The sequenced sample was CD1b-GMM tetramer-negative cells sorted from PBMCs. The receptor was derived from an adult woman with latent tuberculosis. The J gene is TRBJ2-7, the V gene TRBV19, with TRBD1 matching 7 bases. CDR3 bases: TGTGCCAGTGGGGACAGACAAGAGCAGTACTTC. It encodes CASGDRQEQYF.